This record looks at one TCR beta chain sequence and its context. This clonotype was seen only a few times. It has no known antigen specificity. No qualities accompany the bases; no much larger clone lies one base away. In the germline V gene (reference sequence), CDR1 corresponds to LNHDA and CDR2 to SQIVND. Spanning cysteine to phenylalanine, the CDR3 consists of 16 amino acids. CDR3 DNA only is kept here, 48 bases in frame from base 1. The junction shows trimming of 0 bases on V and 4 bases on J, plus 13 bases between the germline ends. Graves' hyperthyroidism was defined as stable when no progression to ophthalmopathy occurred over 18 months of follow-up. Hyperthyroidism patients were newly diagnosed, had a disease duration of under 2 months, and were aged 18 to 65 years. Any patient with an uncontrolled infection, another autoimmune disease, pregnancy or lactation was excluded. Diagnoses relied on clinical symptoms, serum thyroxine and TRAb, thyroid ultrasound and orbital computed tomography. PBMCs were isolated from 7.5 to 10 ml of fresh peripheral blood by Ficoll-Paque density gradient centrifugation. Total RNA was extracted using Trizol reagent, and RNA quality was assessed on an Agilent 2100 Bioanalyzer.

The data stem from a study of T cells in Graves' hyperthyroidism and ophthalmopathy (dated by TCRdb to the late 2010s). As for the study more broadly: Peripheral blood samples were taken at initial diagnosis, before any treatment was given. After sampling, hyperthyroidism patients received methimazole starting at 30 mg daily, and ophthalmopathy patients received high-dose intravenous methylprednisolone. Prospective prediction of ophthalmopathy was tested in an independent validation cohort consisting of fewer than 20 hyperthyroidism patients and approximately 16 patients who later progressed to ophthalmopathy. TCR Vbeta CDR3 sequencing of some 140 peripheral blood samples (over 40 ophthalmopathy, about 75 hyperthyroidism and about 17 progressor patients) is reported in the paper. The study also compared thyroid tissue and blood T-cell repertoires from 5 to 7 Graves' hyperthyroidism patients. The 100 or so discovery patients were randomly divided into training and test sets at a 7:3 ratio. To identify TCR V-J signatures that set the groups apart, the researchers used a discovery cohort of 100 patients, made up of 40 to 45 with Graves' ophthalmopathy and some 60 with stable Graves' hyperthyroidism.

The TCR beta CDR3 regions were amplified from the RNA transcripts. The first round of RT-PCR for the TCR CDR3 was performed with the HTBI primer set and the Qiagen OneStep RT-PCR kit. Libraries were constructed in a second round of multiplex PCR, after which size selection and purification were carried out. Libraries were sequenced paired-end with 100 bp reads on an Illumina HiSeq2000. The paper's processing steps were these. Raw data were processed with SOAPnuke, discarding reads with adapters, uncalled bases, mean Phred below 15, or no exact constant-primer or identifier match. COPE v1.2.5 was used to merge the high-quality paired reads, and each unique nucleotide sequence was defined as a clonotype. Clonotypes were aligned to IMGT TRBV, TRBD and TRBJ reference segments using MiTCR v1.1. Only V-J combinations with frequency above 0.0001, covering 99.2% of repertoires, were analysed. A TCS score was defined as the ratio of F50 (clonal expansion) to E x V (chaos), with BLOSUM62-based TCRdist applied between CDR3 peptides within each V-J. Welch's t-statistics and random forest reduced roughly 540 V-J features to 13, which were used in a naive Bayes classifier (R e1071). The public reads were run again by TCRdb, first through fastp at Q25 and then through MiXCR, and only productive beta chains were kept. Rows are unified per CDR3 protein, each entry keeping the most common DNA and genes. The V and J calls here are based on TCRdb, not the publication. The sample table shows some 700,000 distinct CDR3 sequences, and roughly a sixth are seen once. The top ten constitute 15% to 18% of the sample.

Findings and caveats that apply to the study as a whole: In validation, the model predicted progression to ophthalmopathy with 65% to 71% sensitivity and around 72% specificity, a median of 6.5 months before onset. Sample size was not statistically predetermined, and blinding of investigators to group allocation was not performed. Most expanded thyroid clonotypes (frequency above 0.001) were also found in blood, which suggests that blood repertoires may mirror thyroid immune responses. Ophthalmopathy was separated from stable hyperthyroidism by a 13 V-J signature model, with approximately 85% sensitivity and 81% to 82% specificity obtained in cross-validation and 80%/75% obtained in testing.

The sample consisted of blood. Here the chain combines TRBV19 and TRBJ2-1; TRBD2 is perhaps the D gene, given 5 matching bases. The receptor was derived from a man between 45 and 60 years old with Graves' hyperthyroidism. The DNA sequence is TGTGCCAGTAGTATAGATCAAAGCGGCCTATACAATGAGCAGTTCTTC. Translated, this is CASSIDQSGLYNEQFF.